A selection of T cell receptor beta chains follows, all from one sample in a study of CD8 T cells in ankylosing spondylitis. Via MiXCR, TCRdb re-called the 5' RACE reads, giving one row per CDR3 protein. The data contain more than 650,000 distinct CDR3 sequences, over 9.5% of them singletons. Input material: blood, either unsorted or a sorted T cell fraction (not recorded which). The receptors were sampled from a male donor with ankylosing spondylitis. Both conserved end residues are part of each CDR3. The D gene is left open where the match is weak. Only part of the rows carry a size: once, few, many, or a class if the clone is expanded.

V gene: TRBV9
J gene: TRBJ2-1
D gene: TRBD2
clone size: few
CDR3 DNA: TGTGCCAGCAGCGTAGAACCTAGCGGGAGCTCCTACAATGAGCAGTTCTTC
CDR3 protein: CASSVEPSGSSYNEQFF

V gene: TRBV6-5
J gene: TRBJ1-4
D gene: NA
clone size: many
CDR3 DNA: TGTGCCAGCAGTTACTCGATAGGGACGTCGAATGAAAAACTGTTTTTT
CDR3 protein: CASSYSIGTSNEKLFF

V gene: TRBV7-6
J gene: TRBJ2-1
D gene: TRBD2
clone size: few
CDR3 DNA: TGTGCCAGCAGCTTCCTCAGAGCGGGAGGGCCGGGGAATGAGCAGTTCTTC
CDR3 protein: CASSFLRAGGPGNEQFF

V gene: TRBV12-3/TRBV12-4
J gene: TRBJ2-7
D gene: TRBD1
clone size: many
CDR3 DNA: TGTGCCAGCAGTTTCCCGGGACAGGGGGCAAAAAACGAGCAGTACTTC
CDR3 protein: CASSFPGQGAKNEQYF

V gene: TRBV11-2
J gene: TRBJ2-1
D gene: TRBD1
clone size: NA
CDR3 DNA: TGTGCCAGCACCACAGGGGCAGAAAATGAGCAGTTCTTC
CDR3 protein: CASTTGAENEQFF

V gene: TRBV6-1
J gene: TRBJ2-2
D gene: NA
clone size: few
CDR3 DNA: TGTGCCGCCTCCTGGGGGAACACCGGGGAGCTGTTTTTT
CDR3 protein: CAASWGNTGELFF

V gene: TRBV6-2/TRBV6-3
J gene: TRBJ1-2
D gene: TRBD1
clone size: once
CDR3 DNA: TGTGCCGCCAGACAGGGGGCGGGCTATGGCTACACCTTC
CDR3 protein: CAARQGAGYGYTF

V gene: TRBV21-1
J gene: TRBJ2-7
D gene: NA
clone size: few
CDR3 DNA: TGTGCCAGCAGCACCCCGACGGCCTCCGACGAGCAGTACTTC
CDR3 protein: CASSTPTASDEQYF

V gene: TRBV12-3/TRBV12-4
J gene: TRBJ1-1
D gene: NA
clone size: many
CDR3 DNA: TGTGCCAGCAGCAGACCGGCTACCGGGAACACTGAAGCTTTCTTT
CDR3 protein: CASSRPATGNTEAFF

V gene: TRBV20-1
J gene: TRBJ2-7
D gene: TRBD2
clone size: few
CDR3 DNA: TGCAGTGCTAGTTGGGCTAGCGGGAGCAACGAGCAGTACTTC
CDR3 protein: CSASWASGSNEQYF

V gene: TRBV5-6
J gene: TRBJ1-1
D gene: TRBD1
clone size: NA
CDR3 DNA: TGTGCCAGCAGCTTGGTCGTTAAGGGGACAGGGAACACTGAAGCTTTCTTT
CDR3 protein: CASSLVVKGTGNTEAFF

V gene: TRBV6-2/TRBV6-3
J gene: TRBJ2-5
D gene: TRBD2
clone size: NA
CDR3 DNA: TGTGCCAGCAGTTACAGAGCGGGACTCACGCCGGGAGAGACCCAGTACTTC
CDR3 protein: CASSYRAGLTPGETQYF

V gene: TRBV20-1
J gene: TRBJ2-2
D gene: NA
clone size: few
CDR3 DNA: TGCAGCCCTCGTCGGGGGACCGGGGAGCTGTTTTTT
CDR3 protein: CSPRRGTGELFF

V gene: TRBV5-1
J gene: TRBJ2-2
D gene: NA
clone size: NA
CDR3 DNA: TGCGCCAGCAGCTTGGAGGGGGGGCTCGGCACCGGGGAGCTGTTTTTT
CDR3 protein: CASSLEGGLGTGELFF

V gene: TRBV6-6
J gene: TRBJ2-7
D gene: NA
clone size: many
CDR3 DNA: TGTGCCAGCAGTGGTCCGGGACATACCTACGAGCAGTACTTC
CDR3 protein: CASSGPGHTYEQYF

V gene: TRBV20-1
J gene: TRBJ2-1
D gene: NA
clone size: few
CDR3 DNA: TGCAGTGCTAGCATGACTGGAAATGAGCAGTTCTTC
CDR3 protein: CSASMTGNEQFF

V gene: TRBV28
J gene: TRBJ2-2
D gene: NA
clone size: NA
CDR3 DNA: TGTGCCAGCAGTCCCCGCGGGCAGGTTTCGAACACCGGGGAGCTGTTTTTT
CDR3 protein: CASSPRGQVSNTGELFF

V gene: TRBV12-3/TRBV12-4
J gene: TRBJ2-1
D gene: TRBD2
clone size: NA
CDR3 DNA: TGTGCCAGCAGTTTTTCGGGACTAGCGGGAGTATTCTTC
CDR3 protein: CASSFSGLAGVFF

V gene: TRBV29-1
J gene: TRBJ1-2
D gene: NA
clone size: many
CDR3 DNA: TGCAGCGCTGCGGACAGCTCCTATGGCTACACCTTC
CDR3 protein: CSAADSSYGYTF

V gene: TRBV6-1
J gene: TRBJ2-7
D gene: NA
clone size: many
CDR3 DNA: TGTGCCAGCAGGCCGGGACAACTACCTTACGAGCAGTACTTC
CDR3 protein: CASRPGQLPYEQYF

V gene: TRBV12-3/TRBV12-4
J gene: TRBJ1-6
D gene: NA
clone size: NA
CDR3 DNA: TGTGCCAGTACAGGGAACTCTAATTCACCCCTCCACTTT
CDR3 protein: CASTGNSNSPLHF

V gene: TRBV10-3
J gene: TRBJ2-1
D gene: NA
clone size: NA
CDR3 DNA: TGTGCCATCAGTGCGGGGGTTAGGTACAATGAGCAGTTCTTC
CDR3 protein: CAISAGVRYNEQFF

V gene: TRBV24-1
J gene: TRBJ1-2
D gene: NA
clone size: few
CDR3 DNA: TGTGCCACCAGTGATGGTCCGGGACGGAGCTATGGCTACACCTTC
CDR3 protein: CATSDGPGRSYGYTF

V gene: TRBV4-3
J gene: TRBJ1-2
D gene: NA
clone size: few
CDR3 DNA: TGCGCCAGCAGCCAAGATGGAATCTATGGCTACACCTTC
CDR3 protein: CASSQDGIYGYTF

V gene: TRBV5-1
J gene: TRBJ2-2
D gene: NA
clone size: NA
CDR3 DNA: TGCGCCAGCAGCCCCTCCCGGGGACCACTGAACACCGGGGAGCTGTTTTTT
CDR3 protein: CASSPSRGPLNTGELFF

V gene: TRBV6-5
J gene: TRBJ2-7
D gene: TRBD2
clone size: few
CDR3 DNA: TGTGCCAGCAGTTACTCATGGACTAGCGGGGGTAACTCCTACGAGCAGTACTTC
CDR3 protein: CASSYSWTSGGNSYEQYF

V gene: TRBV12-3/TRBV12-4
J gene: TRBJ2-3
D gene: TRBD2
clone size: few
CDR3 DNA: TGTGCCAGCAGGGGGAGCGGGATTAGCACAGATACGCAGTATTTT
CDR3 protein: CASRGSGISTDTQYF